Listed here are 2 T cell receptor beta chains from one sample, sequenced in a study of cytomegalovirus exposure and HLA in healthy donors. PCR amplification relied on 60 Vbeta primers (plus 13 Jbeta primers). TCRdb's table, derived via immunoSEQ multiplex PCR, lists solely in-frame clones and lacks some. The data contain approximately 150,000 clones, more than 70% of them singletons. Sequencing input: PBMCs. These receptors were obtained from a man in his late teens or twenties in good health and CMV-seropositive.

The rearrangement links TRBV4-2 to TRBJ2-7; possibly TRBD2 for D (5 bases). With 4 bases removed from V and 3 bases from J, the gap between germline ends came to 13 bases. CDR1 is LGHNA, CDR2 YNFKEQ, per germline. This CDR3 region has 14 residues. As DNA, the CDR3 is TGTGCCAGCAGCCTAATAGGAGGCGACTACGAGCAGTACTTC. Protein product: CASSLIGGDYEQYF.

This rearrangement joins TRBV20-1 to TRBJ2-3; maybe TRBD2 (6 bases). The length of the CDR3 is 11 residues. Trimming shortened V by 4 bases and J by 10 bases, and 12 bases separated the two germline ends. The germline gives CDR1 DFQATT, CDR2 SNEGSKA (reference sequence). CDR3 in DNA: TGCAGTGCTATTAGGAGGGGTCCGCAGTATTTT. It yields the protein CSAIRRGPQYF.